The 21 T cell receptor beta chains given below trace back to one sample, sequenced in a study of cytomegalovirus exposure and HLA in healthy donors. 60 Vbeta and 13 Jbeta primers were used in PCR. Sequencing was performed with immunoSEQ multiplex PCR; in TCRdb, only in-frame clones are kept and a portion is missing. Its table lists 53,000 or so clones. The sample consisted of PBMCs. These receptors originate from a man aged 18 to 30 in good health and CMV-seropositive.

The chain employs TRBV6-5 and TRBJ1-1, with D unclear. CDR1 and CDR2 from the germline V gene are MNHEY and SVGAGI. V lost 2 bases and J 10 bases, leaving 8 bases between the germline ends. CDR3 length equals 11 residues. For the CDR3, the DNA is TGTGCCAGCAGTTACGAGCGGGGAGCTTTCTTT. Amino acids: CASSYERGAFF.

Of note for this clone: The junction and the germline gene differ at one end; a read error may be behind it. Other DNA sequences from this sample encode an identical CDR3 as well. The genes are TRBV5-1 and TRBJ2-2; 8 bases align to TRBD2. CDR1 is SGHRS, CDR2 YFSETQ, per germline. The CDR3 totals 16 residues. CDR3 DNA: TGCGCCAGCAGCTTGAGGACGGGAGGGCCTACCGGGGAGCTGTTTTTC. It is translated as CASSLRTGGPTGELFF.

The genes are TRBV15 and TRBJ2-7; 8 bases agree with TRBD1. CDR3 length: 14 residues. Germline V CDR1 and CDR2: LNHNV, YYDKDF (reference sequence). V gave up 5 bases and J gave up 6 bases; unmatched junction bases: 9. The CDR3 coding sequence is TGTGCCACCAGCGGGACCCCGGGACAGGCCGAGCAGTACTTC. It codes for CATSGTPGQAEQYF.

V usage is TRBV5-1 and J usage is TRBJ2-5, with TRBD2 identical over 8 bases. After removal of 4 bases from V and 2 bases from J, the junction contained 4 bases not matched to a gene. The germline V gene encodes CDR1 SGHRS and CDR2 YFSETQ. This CDR3 region has 14 residues. The CDR3 here is CASSPGTRQETQYF. In DNA, the CDR3 is TGCGCCAGCAGCCCCGGGACTAGACAAGAGACCCAGTACTTC.

The chain uses TRBV9 and TRBJ2-7, with 9 bases lining up with TRBD1. The trim removed 0 bases at V and 4 bases at J, leaving 8 bases unmatched. Germline CDR1 reads SGDLS; CDR2 reads YYNGEE. The CDR3 is 16 amino acids. The CDR3 DNA reads TGTGCCAGCAGCGTAGGGACAGGGGAAAGCGGGTACGAGCAGTACTTC. This sequence encodes CASSVGTGESGYEQYF.

The chain couples TRBV4-2 to TRBJ2-4; the match to TRBD2 covers 12 bases. The V and J ends lost 1 base and 7 bases, in that order; junction bases with no gene match: 8. The CDR3 totals 17 residues. Germline assignment: CDR1 LGHNA and CDR2 YNFKEQ. CDR3: CASSQVSGLAGFNIQYF. DNA of the CDR3: TGTGCCAGCAGCCAAGTGTCGGGACTAGCGGGTTTTAACATTCAGTACTTC.

V usage is TRBV10-2 and J usage is TRBJ2-1; TRBD2 matches at 12 bases. Per the germline V gene, CDR1 is WSHSY and CDR2 is SAAADI. Trimming at V came to 7 bases and at J to 4 bases, leaving 5 bases not matched to a gene. The CDR3 consists of 15 residues. CDR3 protein: CASTPGLAGYNEQFF. CDR3 nucleotide sequence: TGCGCCAGCACCCCTGGACTAGCGGGGTACAATGAGCAGTTCTTC.

This rearrangement joins TRBV7-3 to TRBJ1-2; 7 bases align to TRBD1. Germline CDR1 SGHTA, CDR2 FQGTGA. The CDR3 has 14 amino acids. Trimming cost V 5 bases and J 3 bases; bases outside gene matches: 6. The CDR3 loop is CASSPTGTDYGYTF. Written as DNA, the CDR3 is TGTGCCAGCAGCCCCACAGGGACAGACTATGGCTACACCTTC.

J is TRBJ2-1 and V is TRBV15, with 9 bases fitting TRBD2. J was trimmed by 0 bases and V by 4 bases; bases with no gene match: 10. The CDR3 has 18 residues. CDR1 and CDR2 (germline): LNHNV, YYDKDF (reference sequence). Here the CDR3 reads CATSTYSGRDSSYNEQFF. The CDR3 DNA reads as TGTGCCACCAGCACCTATAGCGGGAGAGATTCCTCCTACAATGAGCAGTTCTTC.

V and J are TRBV4-2 and TRBJ2-1, with D maybe TRBD2 (5 bases). V lost 2 bases and J lost 7, with 12 bases in between. The CDR3 loop spans 14 amino acids. Germline-derived CDR1 and CDR2 are LGHNA and YNFKEQ. CDR3 coding DNA: TGTGCCAGCAGCCAACCCATAACGGGAAATGAGCAGTTCTTC. Translating gives CASSQPITGNEQFF.

This chain joins TRBV7-3 and TRBJ2-3, with D perhaps matching TRBD2 (7 bases). The V gene lost 2 bases and the J gene lost 2 bases, with 14 bases spanning the gap. The germline CDR1 and CDR2 sequences are SGHTA and FQGTGA. This CDR3 comprises 16 residues. CDR3 loop: CASSLYRGAVTDTQYF. CDR3 bases: TGTGCCAGCAGCTTATATCGGGGGGCGGTCACAGATACGCAGTATTTT.

The gene calls are TRBV7-9 and TRBJ1-2, with TRBD1 matching 9 bases. The trim removed 5 bases at V and 0 bases at J, leaving 10 bases unmatched. This CDR3 is built from 17 residues. CDR1 is SEHNR, CDR2 FQNEAQ, per germline (reference sequence). The CDR3 spells CASSRGQGKPTNYGYTF. The CDR3 coding sequence is TGTGCCAGCAGCCGGGGACAGGGAAAACCAACTAACTATGGCTACACCTTC.

The gene calls are TRBV9 and TRBJ2-1, with D perhaps matching TRBD2 (6 bases). The V end was cut by 2 bases, the J end by 9 bases, with 9 bases between. Germline CDR1 and CDR2: SGDLS and YYNGEE. The CDR3 is made up of 12 amino acids. As DNA, the CDR3 is TGTGCCAGCAGCGTCGGGGGAGTTGAGCAGTTCTTC. Translated, it gives CASSVGGVEQFF.

This chain joins TRBV5-4 and TRBJ2-1; 10 bases fit TRBD2. The length of the CDR3 is 15 residues. J lost 7 bases, V lost 5 bases, and 9 bases had no gene match. Per the germline V gene, CDR1 is SGHNT and CDR2 is YYREEE (reference sequence). The CDR3 protein is CASSWGGTSVNEQFF. Written as DNA, the CDR3 is TGTGCCAGCAGTTGGGGTGGGACTAGCGTAAATGAGCAGTTCTTC.

The rearrangement links TRBV28 to TRBJ2-3; TRBD1 agrees at 8 bases. This CDR3 spans 16 amino acids. Germline V gene lookup returns CDR1 MDHEN and CDR2 SYDVKM. V shed 2 bases and J 5 bases; nucleotides not matched to a gene: 9. CDR3 region: CASSLQGAGRGDTQYF. In nucleotides, the CDR3 is TGTGCCAGCAGTTTACAGGGGGCAGGTCGTGGAGATACGCAGTATTTT.

The chain carries TRBV27 and TRBJ1-3; 9 bases line up with TRBD1. Germline V gene sequence: CDR1 MNHEY, CDR2 SMNVEV (reference sequence). The CDR3 length is 18 residues. V lost 5 bases, J lost 0 bases, and 11 bases stayed unmatched. CDR3 protein: CASSPTGTGKYSGNTIYF. For the CDR3, the DNA is TGTGCCAGCAGTCCGACGGGGACAGGGAAATACTCTGGAAACACCATATATTTT.

The rearrangement links TRBV2 to TRBJ1-1, with TRBD1 matching 9 bases. Germline values: CDR1 SNHLY, CDR2 FYNNEI. Trimming took 1 base from V and 6 from J; bases not matched to a gene: 6. The CDR3 consists of 15 residues. Here the CDR3 DNA reads TGTGCCAGCAGTGAAGGGGACAGGGTGGTCGCTGAAGCTTTCTTT. Translating it yields CASSEGDRVVAEAFF.

The rearrangement links TRBV28 to TRBJ1-4; D is unclear. The CDR3 is 15 amino acids. The germline V gene has CDR1 MDHEN and CDR2 SYDVKM. V lost 10 bases, J lost 3 bases, and 18 bases lay in between. CDR3 in DNA: TGTGCCAACGGTCCGGTTATCGGGGCTAATGAAAAACTGTTTTTT. This encodes CANGPVIGANEKLFF.

Turning to this clone: Other DNA sequences in this sample translate to the same CDR3. J is TRBJ2-3 and V is TRBV30; 13 bases map to TRBD2. The CDR3 extends over 16 amino acids. V gave up 6 bases and J gave up 9 bases; unmatched junction bases: 15. Germline CDR1 is GTSNPN and CDR2 is SVGIG (reference sequence). CDR3 sequence: CACSRTSGRFGDTQYF. CDR3 in DNA: TGTGCCTGCTCACGGACTAGCGGGAGATTCGGAGACACGCAGTATTTT. The full variable domain, rest sourced from reference TRBV30 and TRBJ2-3, is SQTIHQWPATLVQPVGSPLSLECTVEGTSNPNLYWYRQAAGRGLQLLFYSVGIGQISSEVPQNLSASRPQDRQFILSSKKLLLSDSGFYLCACSRTSGRFGDTQYFGPGTRLTVL.

The rearrangement links TRBV6-1 to TRBJ2-7; D ambiguous. CDR3 length: 16 residues. Deletions cut 2 bases from V and 0 bases from J, with 14 bases between. Germline CDR1 and CDR2: MNHNS and SASEGT. This CDR3 reads CASSEPVNTLSYEQYF. The CDR3 DNA is TGTGCCAGCAGTGAACCGGTCAATACCCTCTCCTACGAGCAGTACTTC.

V and J are TRBV30 and TRBJ1-2; 7 bases match TRBD1. V shed 2 bases, J shed 4 bases, and the junction held 10 bases outside the gene matches. This CDR3 is 15 amino acids long. CDR1 GTSNPN and CDR2 SVGIG come from the germline V gene (reference sequence). The CDR3 DNA reads TGTGCCTGGAGTCTCACAGGGGCCTCCCCCTATGGCTACACCTTC. Protein sequence: CAWSLTGASPYGYTF. Drawing the rest from reference TRBV30 and TRBJ1-2, the complete variable domain is SQTIHQWPATLVQPVGSPLSLECTVEGTSNPNLYWYRQAAGRGLQLLFYSVGIGQISSEVPQNLSASRPQDRQFILSSKKLLLSDSGFYLCAWSLTGASPYGYTFGSGTRLTVV.